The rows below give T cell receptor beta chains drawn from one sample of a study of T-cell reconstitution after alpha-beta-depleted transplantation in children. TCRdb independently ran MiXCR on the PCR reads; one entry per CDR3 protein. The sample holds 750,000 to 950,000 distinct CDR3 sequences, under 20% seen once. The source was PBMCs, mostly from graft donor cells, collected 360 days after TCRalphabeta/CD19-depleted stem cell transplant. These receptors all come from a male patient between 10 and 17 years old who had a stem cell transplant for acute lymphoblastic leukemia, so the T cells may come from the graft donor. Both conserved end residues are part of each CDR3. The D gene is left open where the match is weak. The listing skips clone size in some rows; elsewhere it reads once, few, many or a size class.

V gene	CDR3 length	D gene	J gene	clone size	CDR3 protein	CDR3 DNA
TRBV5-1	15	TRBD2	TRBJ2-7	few	CASSSIAGGLYEQYF	TGCGCCAGCAGCTCAATAGCGGGAGGCTTGTACGAGCAGTACTTC
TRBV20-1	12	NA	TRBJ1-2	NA	CSVPKGGYGYTF	TGCAGTGTACCCAAGGGCGGGTATGGCTACACCTTC
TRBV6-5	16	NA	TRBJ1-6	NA	CASSRLLSSYNSPLHF	TGTGCCAGCAGCCGACTCCTGAGCTCCTATAATTCACCCCTCCACTTT
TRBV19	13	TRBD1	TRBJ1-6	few	CASIDRGNSPLHF	TGTGCCAGTATCGACAGGGGCAATTCACCCCTCCACTTT
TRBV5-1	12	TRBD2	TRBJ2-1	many	CASTGGYNEQFF	TGTGCCAGCACGGGGGGGTACAATGAGCAGTTCTTC
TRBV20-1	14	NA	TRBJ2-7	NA	CSASLRESIYEQYF	TGCAGTGCTAGTCTGAGGGAGTCTATCTACGAGCAGTACTTC
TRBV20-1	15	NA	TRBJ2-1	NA	CSAPILTVSYNEQFF	TGCAGTGCTCCGATACTGACAGTTTCCTACAATGAGCAGTTCTTC
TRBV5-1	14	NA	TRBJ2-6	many	CASSLRPGANVLTF	TGCGCCAGCAGCTTGCGTCCTGGGGCCAACGTCCTGACTTTC
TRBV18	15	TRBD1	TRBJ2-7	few	CASSPPGQGRYEQYF	TGTGCCAGCTCACCACCGGGACAGGGACGGTACGAGCAGTACTTC
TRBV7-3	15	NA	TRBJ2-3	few	CASSLIGGGEDTQYF	TGTGCCAGCAGCTTAATAGGGGGTGGGGAAGATACGCAGTATTTT
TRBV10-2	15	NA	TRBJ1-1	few	CASSETGFGNTEAFF	TGCGCCAGCAGTGAGACAGGGTTCGGGAACACTGAAGCTTTCTTT
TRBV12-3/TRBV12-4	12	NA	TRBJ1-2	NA	CASKGFNYGYTF	TGTGCCAGCAAGGGGTTTAACTATGGCTACACCTTC
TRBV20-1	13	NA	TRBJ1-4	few	CSARSRPPEKLFF	TGCAGTGCCCGATCTCGTCCCCCTGAAAAACTGTTTTTT
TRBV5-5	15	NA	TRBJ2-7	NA	CASSFGRARGSEQYF	TGTGCCAGCAGCTTCGGCCGTGCTCGGGGGAGCGAGCAGTACTTC
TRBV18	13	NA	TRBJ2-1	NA	CASSLRPNGEQFF	TGTGCCAGCTCCCTGCGGCCGAATGGGGAGCAGTTCTTC
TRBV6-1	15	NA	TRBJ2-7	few	CASSDEWDWSYEQYF	TGTGCCAGCAGTGATGAATGGGATTGGTCCTACGAGCAGTACTTC
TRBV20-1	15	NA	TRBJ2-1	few	CSARVTGFSYNEQFF	TGCAGTGCTAGAGTAACGGGATTCTCCTACAATGAGCAGTTCTTC
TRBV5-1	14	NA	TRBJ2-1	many	CASSLVETGNEQFF	TGCGCCAGCAGCCTCGTTGAGACCGGCAATGAGCAGTTCTTC